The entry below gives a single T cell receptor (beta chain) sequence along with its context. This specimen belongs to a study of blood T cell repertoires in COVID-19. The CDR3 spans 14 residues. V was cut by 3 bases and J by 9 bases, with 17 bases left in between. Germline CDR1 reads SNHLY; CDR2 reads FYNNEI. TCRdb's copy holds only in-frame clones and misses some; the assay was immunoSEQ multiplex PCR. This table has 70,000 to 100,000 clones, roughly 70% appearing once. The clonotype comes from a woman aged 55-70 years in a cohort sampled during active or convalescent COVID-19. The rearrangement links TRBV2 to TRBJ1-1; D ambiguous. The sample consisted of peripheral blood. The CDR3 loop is CASSESTRRAKAFF. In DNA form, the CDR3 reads TGTGCCAGCAGTGAGTCGACCCGGAGGGCCAAAGCTTTCTTT.